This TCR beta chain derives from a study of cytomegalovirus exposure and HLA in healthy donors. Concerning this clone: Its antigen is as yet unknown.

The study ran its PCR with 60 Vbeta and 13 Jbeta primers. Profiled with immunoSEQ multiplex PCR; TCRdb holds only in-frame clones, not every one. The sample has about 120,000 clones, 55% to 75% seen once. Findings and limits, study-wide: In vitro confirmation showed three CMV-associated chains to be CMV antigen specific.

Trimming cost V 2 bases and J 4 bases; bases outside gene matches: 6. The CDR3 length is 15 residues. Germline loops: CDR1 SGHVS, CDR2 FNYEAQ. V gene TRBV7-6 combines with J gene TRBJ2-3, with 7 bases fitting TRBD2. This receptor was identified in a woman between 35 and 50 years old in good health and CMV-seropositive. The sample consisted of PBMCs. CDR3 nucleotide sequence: TGTGCCAGCAGCTTAACCGGACTAGTATCAGATACGCAGTATTTT. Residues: CASSLTGLVSDTQYF.